The 15 T cell receptor beta chains presented below share a single source sample, sequenced in a study of tumor and adjacent non-tumor tissue in lung cancer. The library came from three nested PCR rounds adapted from ARM-PCR protocols. A single record per CDR3 protein comes from TCRdb applying MiXCR to the multiplex PCR reads. The table lists 90,000 to 100,000 distinct CDR3 sequences, roughly 80% of them singletons. This sample's RNA came from whole unsorted tissue. This non-tumor lung sample came from over 3 cm beyond the tumor edge. The sample was distant non-tumor lung tissue. Source of these receptors: a man aged 55 to 70 with small cell lung cancer.

Note on this clonotype: An end of the junction does not agree with germline; a read error may underlie this. The chain carries TRBV6-1 and TRBJ2-5, with D possibly being TRBD1 (5 bases). CDR1 is MNHNS and CDR2 is SASEGT in the germline V gene. The CDR3 length is 16 residues. The CDR3 DNA sequence: TGCGACAGCAGTGAAGCACACACCGGGTTTCAAGAGACCCAGCACTTC. It yields the protein CDSSEAHTGFQETQHF.

Comment on this clonotype: Since the CDR3 does not end with the conserved phenylalanine or tryptophan, this likely comes from a read error. The chain combines TRBV4-2 with TRBJ2-3; possibly TRBD1 for D (6 bases). CDR1 and CDR2 from the germline V gene are LGHNA and YNFKEQ. This CDR3 contains 17 residues. The CDR3 DNA is TGTGTCAGCAGCCAAGTTCAACAGGGTGGGTGGACAGATCCGCAGTATTTA. Protein: CVSSQVQQGGWTDPQYL.

The chain combines TRBV5-4 with TRBJ2-2, with D perhaps TRBD1 or TRBD2 (5 bases each). Trimming removed 4 bases at V and 5 bases at J, with 21 bases between. The CDR3 runs 17 residues. CDR1 and CDR2 from the germline V gene are SGHNT and YYREEE (reference sequence). The CDR3 region is CASSRTGGRMNTGELFF. CDR3 coding DNA: TGTGCCAGCAGCCGAACAGGAGGAAGGATGAATACCGGGGAGCTGTTTTTT.

V is TRBV4-2 and J is TRBJ2-2, with D uncertain. Germline CDR1 and CDR2: LGHNA and YNFKEQ. The CDR3 totals 16 residues. The V end lost 1 base, the J end lost 10 bases, and 19 bases lay between the germline ends. Written as DNA, the CDR3 is TGTGCCAGCAGCCAAGGAGGTGGTGGATCCACAGTGGAGCTGTTTTTT. Protein sequence: CASSQGGGGSTVELFF.

Of note for this clonotype: The junction does not match germline at one end; this may be a read error. V is TRBV13 and J is TRBJ2-1, with 7 bases that match TRBD2. The germline V gene has CDR1 PRHDT and CDR2 FYEKMQ (reference sequence). The CDR3 has 16 amino acids. The chain's CDR3 is CASTPPGAGELNEQFF. The CDR3 DNA reads TGTGCCAGCACCCCACCCGGGGCGGGAGAGCTCAATGAGCAATTCTTC.

A note on this clonotype: The junction differs from germline at one of its ends, possibly a read error. The rearrangement uses TRBV12-3 or TRBV12-4 and TRBJ1-2; D gene unclear. The CDR3 is 12 residues long. For the CDR3, the DNA is TGTGCCAGCAGTTTAGAGGGCTATGGCTACATCTTC. This sequence encodes CASSLEGYGYIF.

Of note for this clonotype: Being one base from a much bigger clone, this may be a read error. The chain links TRBV5-4 to TRBJ2-2; 9 bases are shared with TRBD2. CDR1 is SGHNT, CDR2 YYREEE, per germline (reference sequence). CDR3 size: 16 residues. CDR3 DNA: TGTGCCAGCAGTTTTGTTAGCGGGAGATCCACCGGGGGGCTGTTTTTT. Amino acids: CASSFVSGRSTGGLFF.

This clonotype showed up just once. At one boundary the junction diverges from the germline segment, which might be a read error. The chain recombines TRBV11-2 with TRBJ2-3, with D perhaps being TRBD1 or TRBD2 (5 bases each). From germline, CDR1 is SGHAT and CDR2 FQNNGV. The CDR3 length is 15 residues. The chain's CDR3 is CASSLAPGYTDTLYF. CDR3 DNA sequence: TGTGCTAGCAGCTTAGCGCCAGGGTACACAGATACGCTGTATTTT.

A remark on this clonotype: A read error may account for a junction end that differs from germline. The V gene is TRBV29-1, the J gene TRBJ2-3; 8 bases are shared with TRBD2. Germline values: CDR1 SQVTM, CDR2 ANQGSEA. The CDR3 has 15 residues. CDR3: CNVGRASGLRDTQYF. The DNA of the CDR3 is TGCAACGTTGGGAGGGCTAGCGGGCTGAGGGATACGCAGTATTTT.

The V gene is TRBV29-1, the J gene TRBJ2-7; possibly TRBD2 for D (6 bases). Germline V gives CDR1 SQVTM, CDR2 ANQGSEA. CDR3 length: 11 residues. Trimming shortened V by 3 bases and J by 7 bases, and 10 bases separated the two germline ends. CDR3 amino acids: CSVDSDYEQYF. In DNA, the CDR3 is TGCAGCGTTGATTCGGACTATGAGCAGTACTTC.

This CDR3 reads CASSIPGYGQEQYV. In nucleotides, the CDR3 is TGTGCCAGCAGCATTCCAGGGTATGGCCAGGAACAGTACGTC. The genes are TRBV5-4 and TRBJ2-7; tentatively, D is TRBD1 (5 bases). This CDR3 is built from 14 residues. Trimming removed 4 bases at V and 10 bases at J, with 21 bases between. The germline CDR1 and CDR2 sequences are SGHNT and YYREEE (reference sequence).

V and J are TRBV6-1 and TRBJ2-7; D is possibly TRBD1 (5 bases). Germline V CDR1 and CDR2: MNHNS, SASEGT. This CDR3 has 13 residues. Written as DNA, the CDR3 is TGTGCTAGCAGTGAAGCGCAGGGTCCGGAGCAGTATGTC. Encoded protein: CASSEAQGPEQYV.

The chain links TRBV11-2 to TRBJ1-5, with D unresolved. Per germline, CDR1 SGHAT and CDR2 FQNNGV. The V and J ends lost 5 bases and 11 bases respectively, with 16 bases between them. The CDR3 runs to 13 residues. CDR3 nucleotide sequence: TGTGCCAGCAGCCGTGACCCGCACGGAGCCCAGCATTTT. Amino acids: CASSRDPHGAQHF.

About this clonotype itself: At one end, the junction sequence differs from germline, possibly due to a read error. This chain uses TRBV12-3 or TRBV12-4 with TRBJ2-6, with D possibly being TRBD2 (6 bases). This CDR3 is built from 19 residues. The CDR3 here is CTSSWSGSPGLIRANVLTF. For the CDR3, the DNA is TGTACCAGCAGTTGGTCCGGGAGTCCGGGTCTGATAAGGGCCAACGTCCTGACTTTC.

The rearrangement links TRBV4-2 to TRBJ2-2; D remains ambiguous. V was pared by 0 bases and J by 8 bases, with 16 bases between. Germline values: CDR1 LGHNA, CDR2 YNFKEQ. CDR3 length: 16 amino acids. DNA for the CDR3: TGTGCCAGCAGCCAAGATCTGAAAGCCTACCCTGGGGAGCTGTTTTTT. Translated: CASSQDLKAYPGELFF.